The 29 T cell receptor beta chains below were found in one sample sequenced in a study of T cell repertoires in cytomegalovirus infection. A single record per CDR3 protein comes from TCRdb applying MiXCR to the reads. In the table there are about 140,000 distinct CDR3 sequences, under 8.5% of which are singletons. Material for sequencing was PBMCs. These receptors originate from a human donor in good health (CMV status not recorded). Some clones in this sample may be carry-over from other donors' samples.

There are many counts of this clonotype. This chain connects TRBV20-1 to TRBJ2-3; D is perhaps TRBD1 (6 bases). CDR1 is DFQATT and CDR2 is SNEGSKA in the germline V gene (reference sequence). The CDR3 has 15 amino acids. In DNA form, the CDR3 reads TGCAGCGTCCAAAGTCTCAGGGGTGACACAGATACGCAGTATTTT. This codes for CSVQSLRGDTDTQYF.

This clonotype was seen repeatedly, ten times or more. This chain links TRBV19 with TRBJ1-1; no firm D call. V gave up 2 bases and J gave up 5 bases, with 12 bases separating them. CDR3 length: 14 residues. CDR1 LNHDA and CDR2 SQIVND come from the germline V gene (reference sequence). DNA of the CDR3: TGTGCCAGTAGTATATCAGGACGGAAGACTGAAGCTTTCTTT. As protein: CASSISGRKTEAFF.

Ten or more counts support this clonotype. This sequence joins TRBV2 and TRBJ2-3, with 9 bases matching TRBD2. CDR3 length equals 15 residues. V trimming: 7 bases; J trimming: 2 bases; junction bases outside the gene matches: 7. Germline V gene data show CDR1 as SNHLY and CDR2 as FYNNEI. The CDR3 is CASKGASGATDTQYF. CDR3 in DNA: TGTGCCAGCAAGGGTGCTAGCGGGGCCACAGATACGCAGTATTTT.

This clonotype has ten or more counts. The chain employs TRBV7-8 and TRBJ2-1; D is uncertain. Germline V gene lookup returns CDR1 SGHVS and CDR2 FQNEAQ. The V end was cut by 1 base, the J end by 5 bases, with 9 bases between. The CDR3 is made up of 14 amino acids. The CDR3 DNA is TGTGCCAGCAGCTTAGGAGCAGCTCACAATGAGCAGTTCTTC. Its translation: CASSLGAAHNEQFF.

The chain is built from TRBV29-1 and TRBJ2-5; 8 bases align to TRBD1. With V trimmed by 5 bases and J by 1 base, 3 bases remained unmatched. CDR3 length: 13 amino acids. Per the germline V gene, CDR1 is SQVTM and CDR2 is ANQGSEA. The CDR3 DNA sequence: TGCAGCGTTTTTGGACAGGGCCAAGAGACCCAGTACTTC. It is translated as CSVFGQGQETQYF.

This clonotype is classed as medium-sized. This chain uses TRBV7-2 with TRBJ2-7; 8 nucleotides align to TRBD2. CDR1 and CDR2 from the germline V gene are SGHTA and FQGNSA. The ends lost 4 bases at V and 0 bases at J; junction bases unmatched: 2. The CDR3 spans 14 residues. CDR3 loop: CASSWGTSSYEQYF. The DNA of the CDR3 is TGTGCCAGCAGCTGGGGGACTAGCTCCTACGAGCAGTACTTC.

This clonotype was observed many times. The genes are TRBV7-2 and TRBJ2-7; the D is unclear. Deletions cut 3 bases from V and 6 bases from J, with 15 bases between. Germline V gene lookup returns CDR1 SGHTA and CDR2 FQGNSA. The CDR3 contains 14 residues. The CDR3 is CASSFVRQPGEQYF. CDR3 in DNA: TGTGCCAGCAGCTTCGTACGCCAACCGGGCGAGCAGTACTTC.

This clonotype has just a few counts. The genes are TRBV6-2 or TRBV6-3 and TRBJ2-1; D ambiguous. This CDR3 has 14 residues. Trimming took off 3 bases at V and 8 bases at J, with 14 bases between the two ends. Germline CDR1 and CDR2: MNHEY and SVGEGT. The CDR3 region is CASSYVRVDDEQFF. CDR3 sequence (DNA): TGTGCCAGCAGTTATGTAAGAGTGGACGATGAGCAGTTCTTC.

This clonotype was picked up many times. This rearrangement joins TRBV18 to TRBJ2-1; D is ambiguous. V was shortened by 3 bases and J by 3 bases, with 12 bases between the two germline ends. The CDR3 is 15 amino acids. Germline lookup yields CDR1 KGHSH and CDR2 LQKENI. The CDR3 sequence is CASSPLRQNYNEQFF. CDR3 nucleotide sequence: TGTGCCAGCTCACCGTTACGCCAGAACTACAATGAGCAGTTCTTC.

The sample holds many counts of this clonotype. The V and J genes are TRBV20-1 and TRBJ2-7; 8 nucleotides line up with TRBD2. V gave up 5 bases and J gave up 5 bases; unmatched junction bases: 11. Germline V gene sequence: CDR1 DFQATT, CDR2 SNEGSKA (reference sequence). The CDR3 has 14 residues. The CDR3 here is CSAPTKRGTHEQYF. The CDR3 DNA sequence: TGCAGTGCTCCGACTAAGCGGGGGACGCACGAGCAGTACTTC.

CDR3 loop: CASSPTAAGENTGELFF. The CDR3 region has the DNA TGTGCCAGCAGTCCGACCGCAGCGGGGGAGAACACCGGGGAGCTGTTTTTT. The rearrangement uses TRBV9 and TRBJ2-2; 8 bases map to TRBD2. The germline V gene encodes CDR1 SGDLS and CDR2 YYNGEE. This CDR3 is built from 17 residues. Trimming removed 5 bases from V and 1 base from J; junction bases left unmatched: 10.

The table lists this clonotype with a few counts. J is TRBJ2-1 and V is TRBV3-1, with no clear D. The CDR3 has 14 residues. The V gene's germline CDR1 is LGHDT and CDR2 YNNKEL (reference sequence). V was cut by 0 bases and J by 0 bases, with 3 bases left in between. The CDR3 loop reads CASSQDSSYNEQFF. In DNA form, the CDR3 reads TGTGCCAGCAGCCAAGACAGCTCCTACAATGAGCAGTTCTTC.

This clonotype was counted ten times or more. This sequence joins TRBV5-1 and TRBJ2-7, with 10 bases that match TRBD1. The CDR3 is 14 residues long. Trimming removed 3 bases from V and 4 bases from J; junction bases left unmatched: 4. Looked up from germline, CDR1 is SGHRS and CDR2 is YFSETQ. Here the CDR3 DNA reads TGCGCCAGCAGCTCCGACAGGGGGCATTACGAGCAGTACTTC. Its protein product is CASSSDRGHYEQYF.

This clonotype was counted a few times. The chain employs TRBV6-2 or TRBV6-3 and TRBJ2-1, with a weak D call TRBD2 (6 bases). Trimming cost V 6 bases and J 12 bases, with 21 bases left between them. Per the germline V gene, CDR1 is MNHEY and CDR2 is SVGEGT. The length of the CDR3 is 14 residues. The CDR3 DNA follows: TGTGCCAGCAGCGCCGCGAAGGGTGTCGGGAGGCAGTTCTTC. This codes for CASSAAKGVGRQFF.

This clonotype was detected a few times. The chain joins TRBV24-1 to TRBJ2-3, with 8 bases fitting TRBD2. Germline CDR1 reads KGHDR; CDR2 reads SFDVKD. With V trimmed by 1 base and J by 6 bases, 14 bases remained unmatched. The CDR3 extends over 18 amino acids. Here the CDR3 DNA reads TGTGCCACCAGTGATTTTCGGGCTAGCGGGCAGACCCGCGATACGCAGTATTTT. It translates to CATSDFRASGQTRDTQYF.

This clonotype was found many times. The chain carries TRBV4-2 and TRBJ1-4, with D tentatively TRBD1 (6 bases). The CDR3 is made up of 15 amino acids. From germline, CDR1 is LGHNA and CDR2 YNFKEQ. The V and J ends lost 0 bases and 5 bases respectively, with 10 bases between them. CDR3: CASSQDTQGNEKLFF. The CDR3 coding sequence is TGTGCCAGCAGCCAAGATACCCAGGGGAATGAAAAACTGTTTTTT.

Note on this clonotype: A read error is possible here, since a much larger clone lies one base away. The genes are TRBV7-6 and TRBJ2-3; no clear D gene. There are 15 residues in the CDR3. CDR1 and CDR2 (germline): SGHVS, FNYEAQ. The CDR3 DNA follows: TGTGCCAGCAGCCCGCTCCGATTAAGCACAGATCCGCAGTATTTT. Protein product: CASSPLRLSTDPQYF.

This clonotype was counted ten times or more. The V call is TRBV7-2, the J call TRBJ2-2; 12 nucleotides agree with TRBD1. This CDR3 has 16 residues. CDR1 is SGHTA, CDR2 FQGNSA, per germline. After removal of 6 bases from V and 4 bases from J, the junction contained 6 bases not matched to a gene. In DNA form, the CDR3 reads TGTGCCAGCAGAACGGGACAGGGGGCGGTCACCGGGGAGCTGTTTTTT. Residues: CASRTGQGAVTGELFF.

This clonotype showed up many times. The rearrangement links TRBV5-5 to TRBJ2-2; TRBD1 aligns across 7 bases. With 2 bases clipped from V and 4 bases from J, the junction kept 8 bases outside the gene matches. This CDR3 region has 16 residues. Germline V gives CDR1 SGHKS, CDR2 YYEKEE (reference sequence). The DNA for the CDR3 is TGTGCCAGCAGCTTCGCCGGGACAGCACTCACCGGGGAGCTGTTTTTT. Its protein product is CASSFAGTALTGELFF.

V usage is TRBV12-3 or TRBV12-4 and J usage is TRBJ2-3, with 8 bases matching TRBD1. This CDR3 contains 13 residues. V trimming: 8 bases; J trimming: 4 bases; junction bases outside the gene matches: 5. The CDR3 region has the DNA TGTGCCAGCGGGGCAGGGGGCTCAGATACGCAGTATTTT. This codes for CASGAGGSDTQYF.

This clonotype was seen repeatedly, ten times or more. The J gene is TRBJ2-7, the V gene TRBV12-3 or TRBV12-4; D is possibly TRBD1 or TRBD2 (5 bases each). The CDR3 totals 15 residues. The V gene lost 4 bases and the J gene lost 4 bases, with 17 bases spanning the gap. CDR3 protein: CASSSFGAHLYEQYF. In DNA, the CDR3 is TGTGCCAGCAGTTCGTTCGGGGCCCATTTGTACGAGCAGTACTTC.

This clonotype was detected ten times or more. The CDR3 DNA reads as TGTGCCAGCAGCTTAGCGCTTGGCAACATGGGAGCTTTCTTT. Residues: CASSLALGNMGAFF. The rearrangement links TRBV7-2 to TRBJ1-1; D not certain. The germline V gene encodes CDR1 SGHTA and CDR2 FQGNSA. This CDR3 is built from 14 residues. Trimming left V 0 bases short and J 10 bases short, with 15 bases between.

This clonotype appeared many times. The chain employs TRBV5-6 and TRBJ1-1, with 12 bases that match TRBD1. Per germline, CDR1 SGHDT and CDR2 YYEEEE. J was trimmed by 0 bases and V by 4 bases; bases with no gene match: 13. The CDR3 is 19 residues long. The chain's CDR3 is CASSRVPGQGAGLNTEAFF. For the CDR3, the DNA is TGTGCCAGCAGCCGAGTCCCGGGACAGGGGGCGGGTCTGAACACTGAAGCTTTCTTT.

This clonotype occurred many times. CDR3 sequence: CASSGGSTEAFF. The CDR3 nucleotides read TGCGCCAGCAGCGGGGGGTCCACTGAAGCTTTCTTT. This sequence joins TRBV5-1 and TRBJ1-1; tentatively, D is TRBD1 (5 bases). V dropped 4 bases and J dropped 4 bases, with 8 bases sitting between them. The CDR3 is 12 amino acids. The germline CDR1 and CDR2 sequences are SGHRS and YFSETQ.

The V gene is TRBV6-8, the J gene TRBJ2-7; D gene ambiguous. CDR3 length equals 13 residues. V shed 0 bases and J shed 7 bases, with 10 bases lying between them. CDR1 is MNHGY and CDR2 is SAAAGT in the germline V gene. CDR3 residues: CASSYSILGEQYF. Written as DNA, the CDR3 is TGTGCCAGCAGTTACTCGATTCTAGGAGAGCAGTACTTC.

As to this clonotype: A much more abundant neighbour one base away suggests this may be a read error. The chain employs TRBV19 and TRBJ1-5, with a tentative D call TRBD1 (5 bases). Trimming pared 7 bases from V and 4 bases from J, leaving 11 bases between. Germline-derived CDR1 and CDR2 are LNHDA and SQIVND (reference sequence). This CDR3 comprises 13 residues. DNA of the CDR3: TGTGCCAGTACCCCAGGGTATAATCAGCCCCAGCATTTT. Encoded protein: CASTPGYNQPQHF.

In this sample, this clonotype turned up many times. This chain uses TRBV20-1 with TRBJ2-1, with 7 bases identical to TRBD2. Germline V gives CDR1 DFQATT, CDR2 SNEGSKA (reference sequence). This CDR3 region has 16 residues. V gave up 6 bases and J gave up 2 bases; unmatched junction bases: 13. CDR3: CSARSFGAGTYNEQFF. CDR3 bases: TGCAGTGCCCGCAGTTTCGGAGCGGGGACCTACAATGAGCAGTTCTTC.

Many counts were recorded for this clonotype. V and J are TRBV6-2 or TRBV6-3 and TRBJ2-3; D gene uncertain. This CDR3 contains 18 residues. CDR1 MNHEY and CDR2 SVGEGT come from the germline V gene. Trimming left V 0 bases short and J 2 bases short, with 18 bases between. CDR3 residues: CASSYSIRPPPYTDTQYF. CDR3 bases: TGTGCCAGCAGTTACTCGATAAGACCGCCGCCCTACACAGATACGCAGTATTTT.

This clonotype was found many times. This chain connects TRBV28 to TRBJ1-2; 11 nucleotides line up with TRBD1. Germline trimming cut 5 bases from V and 4 bases from J; bases unmatched to any gene: 6. From germline, CDR1 is MDHEN and CDR2 SYDVKM. This CDR3 region has 15 residues. CDR3 DNA sequence: TGTGCCAGCAGTACAAGGACAGGGGGCAGCTATGGCTACACCTTC. It translates to CASSTRTGGSYGYTF.